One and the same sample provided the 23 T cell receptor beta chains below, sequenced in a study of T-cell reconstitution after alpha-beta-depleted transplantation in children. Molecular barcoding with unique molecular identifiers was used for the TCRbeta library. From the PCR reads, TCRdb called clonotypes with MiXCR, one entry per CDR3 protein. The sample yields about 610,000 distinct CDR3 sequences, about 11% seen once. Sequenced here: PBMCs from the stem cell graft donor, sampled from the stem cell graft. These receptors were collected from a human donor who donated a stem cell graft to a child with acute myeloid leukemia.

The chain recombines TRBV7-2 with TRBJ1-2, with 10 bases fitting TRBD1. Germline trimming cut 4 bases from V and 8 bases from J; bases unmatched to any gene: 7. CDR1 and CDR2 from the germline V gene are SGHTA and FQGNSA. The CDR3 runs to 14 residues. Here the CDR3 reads CASSSPDRGRGYTF. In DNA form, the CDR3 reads TGTGCCAGCAGCTCACCCGACAGGGGGCGCGGCTACACCTTC.

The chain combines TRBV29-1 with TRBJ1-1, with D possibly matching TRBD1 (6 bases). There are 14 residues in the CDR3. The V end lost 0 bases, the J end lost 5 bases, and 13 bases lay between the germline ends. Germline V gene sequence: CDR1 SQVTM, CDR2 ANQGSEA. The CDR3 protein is CSVEDPGAGTEAFF. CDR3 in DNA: TGCAGCGTTGAAGATCCAGGGGCTGGGACTGAAGCTTTCTTT.

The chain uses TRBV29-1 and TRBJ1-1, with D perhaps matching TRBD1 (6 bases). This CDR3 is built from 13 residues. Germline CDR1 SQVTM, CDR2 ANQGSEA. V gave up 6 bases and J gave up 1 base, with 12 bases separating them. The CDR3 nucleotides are TGCAGCGTGGTAAACAGGGAGAACACTGAAGCTTTCTTT. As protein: CSVVNRENTEAFF.

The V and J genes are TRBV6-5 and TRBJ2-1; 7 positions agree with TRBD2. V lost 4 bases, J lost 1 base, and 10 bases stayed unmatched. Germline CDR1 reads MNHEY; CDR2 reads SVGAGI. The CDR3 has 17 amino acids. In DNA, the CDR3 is TGTGCCAGCAGTTCCCACGGGACTATGCTATCCTACAATGAGCAGTTCTTC. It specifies CASSSHGTMLSYNEQFF.

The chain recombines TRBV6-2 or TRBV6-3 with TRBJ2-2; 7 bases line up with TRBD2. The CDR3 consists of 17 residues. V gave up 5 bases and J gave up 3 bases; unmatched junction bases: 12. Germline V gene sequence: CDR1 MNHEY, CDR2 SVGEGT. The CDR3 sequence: CASSPLLPGLYTGELFF. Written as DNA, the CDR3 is TGTGCCAGCAGTCCTCTTCTCCCGGGACTATACACCGGGGAGCTGTTTTTT.

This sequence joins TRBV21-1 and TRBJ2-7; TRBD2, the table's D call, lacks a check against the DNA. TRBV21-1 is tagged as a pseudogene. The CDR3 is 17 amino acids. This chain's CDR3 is CASSKGVVAYSSYEQYF. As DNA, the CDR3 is TGTGCCAGCAGCAAAGGAGTCGTAGCGTATAGCTCCTACGAGCAGTACTTC.

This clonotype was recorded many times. The CDR3 here is CASSLPLVSEQYF. CDR3 DNA sequence: TGTGCCAGCAGTTTGCCTTTAGTAAGCGAGCAGTACTTC. The chain is built from TRBV12-3 or TRBV12-4 and TRBJ2-7; D uncertain. V shed 3 bases and J shed 6 bases, with 12 bases lying between them. The CDR3 runs to 13 residues.

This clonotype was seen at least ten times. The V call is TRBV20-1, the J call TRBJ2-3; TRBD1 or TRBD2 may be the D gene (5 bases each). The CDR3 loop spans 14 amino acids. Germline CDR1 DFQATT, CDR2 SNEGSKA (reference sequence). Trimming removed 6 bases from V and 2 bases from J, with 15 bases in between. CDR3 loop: CSAERGKLTDTQYF. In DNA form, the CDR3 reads TGCAGTGCCGAGAGGGGCAAACTCACAGATACGCAGTATTTT.

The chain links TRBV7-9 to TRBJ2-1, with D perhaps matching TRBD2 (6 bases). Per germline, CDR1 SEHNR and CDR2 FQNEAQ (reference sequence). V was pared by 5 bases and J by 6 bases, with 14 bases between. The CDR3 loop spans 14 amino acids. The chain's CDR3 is CASSPRLVPNEQFF. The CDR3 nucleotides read TGTGCCAGCAGCCCACGACTAGTCCCCAATGAGCAGTTCTTC.

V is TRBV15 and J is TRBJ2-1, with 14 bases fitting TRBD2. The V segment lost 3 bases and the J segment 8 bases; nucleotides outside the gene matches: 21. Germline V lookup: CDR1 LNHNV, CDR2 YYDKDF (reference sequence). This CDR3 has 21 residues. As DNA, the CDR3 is TGTGCCACCAGCAGCAGGAACAGGAGACGCGGGACTAGCGGGAGAGGAGATGAGCAGTTCTTC. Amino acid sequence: CATSSRNRRRGTSGRGDEQFF. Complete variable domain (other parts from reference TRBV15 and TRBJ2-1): DAMVIQNPRYQVTQFGKPVTLSCSQTLNHNVMYWYQQKSSQAPKLLFHYYDKDFNNEADTPDNFQSRRPNTSFCFLDIRSPGLGDTAMYLCATSSRNRRRGTSGRGDEQFFGPGTRLTVL.

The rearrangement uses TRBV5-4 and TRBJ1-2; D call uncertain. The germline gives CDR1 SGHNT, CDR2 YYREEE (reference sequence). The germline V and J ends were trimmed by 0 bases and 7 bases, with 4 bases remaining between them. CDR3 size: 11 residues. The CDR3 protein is CASSLVAGYTF. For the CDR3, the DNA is TGTGCCAGCAGCTTGGTCGCTGGCTACACCTTC.

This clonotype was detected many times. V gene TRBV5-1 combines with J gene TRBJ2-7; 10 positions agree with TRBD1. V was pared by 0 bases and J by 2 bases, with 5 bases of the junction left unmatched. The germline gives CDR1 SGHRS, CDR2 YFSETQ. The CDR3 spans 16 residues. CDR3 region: CASSLVTGTGAYEQYF. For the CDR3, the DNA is TGCGCCAGCAGCTTGGTGACCGGGACAGGGGCCTACGAGCAGTACTTC.

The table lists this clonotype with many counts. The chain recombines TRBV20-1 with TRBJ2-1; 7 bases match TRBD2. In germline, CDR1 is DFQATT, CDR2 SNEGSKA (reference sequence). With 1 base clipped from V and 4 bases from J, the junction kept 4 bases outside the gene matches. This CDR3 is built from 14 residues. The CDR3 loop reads CSARGRTRYNEQFF. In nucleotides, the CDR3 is TGCAGTGCTAGAGGTCGGACTAGATACAATGAGCAGTTCTTC.

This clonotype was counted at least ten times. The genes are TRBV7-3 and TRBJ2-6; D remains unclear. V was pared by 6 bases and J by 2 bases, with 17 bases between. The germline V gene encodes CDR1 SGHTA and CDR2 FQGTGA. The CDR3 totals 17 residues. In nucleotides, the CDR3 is TGTGCCAGCAGGCTTGCCCCTTCTGGGACTGGGGCCAACGTCCTGACTTTC. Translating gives CASRLAPSGTGANVLTF.

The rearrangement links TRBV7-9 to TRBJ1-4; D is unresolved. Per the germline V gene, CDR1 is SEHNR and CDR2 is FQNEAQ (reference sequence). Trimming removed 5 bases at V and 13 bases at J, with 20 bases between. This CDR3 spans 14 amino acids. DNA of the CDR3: TGTGCCAGCAGCACTACCGGGCCCTTCGAATTACTGTTTTTT. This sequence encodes CASSTTGPFELLFF.

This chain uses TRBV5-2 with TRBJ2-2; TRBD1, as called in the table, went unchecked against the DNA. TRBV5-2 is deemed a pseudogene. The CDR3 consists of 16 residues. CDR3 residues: CAMGPGLLGVSGELFF. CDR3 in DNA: TGTGCCATGGGCCCCGGGCTCCTCGGAGTTTCCGGGGAGCTGTTTTTT.

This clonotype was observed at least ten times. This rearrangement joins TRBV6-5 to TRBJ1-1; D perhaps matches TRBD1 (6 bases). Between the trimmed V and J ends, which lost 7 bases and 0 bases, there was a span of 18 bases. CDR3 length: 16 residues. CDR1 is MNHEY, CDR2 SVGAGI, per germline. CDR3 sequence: CASTPWAGVLNTEAFF. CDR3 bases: TGTGCCAGCACCCCATGGGCAGGGGTTTTGAACACTGAAGCTTTCTTT.

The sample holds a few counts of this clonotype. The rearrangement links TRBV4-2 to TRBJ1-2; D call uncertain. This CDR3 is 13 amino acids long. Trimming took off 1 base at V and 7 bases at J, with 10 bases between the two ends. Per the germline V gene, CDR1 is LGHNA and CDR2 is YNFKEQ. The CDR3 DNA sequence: TGTGCCAGCAGCCAAGCCCTAGGCGGTGGCTACACCTTC. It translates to CASSQALGGGYTF.

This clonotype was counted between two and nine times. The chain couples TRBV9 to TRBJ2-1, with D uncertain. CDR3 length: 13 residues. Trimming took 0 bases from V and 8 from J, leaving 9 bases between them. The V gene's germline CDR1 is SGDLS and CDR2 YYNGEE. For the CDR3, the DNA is TGTGCCAGCAGCGTAGGGCCTGGACATGAGCAGTTCTTC. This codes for CASSVGPGHEQFF.

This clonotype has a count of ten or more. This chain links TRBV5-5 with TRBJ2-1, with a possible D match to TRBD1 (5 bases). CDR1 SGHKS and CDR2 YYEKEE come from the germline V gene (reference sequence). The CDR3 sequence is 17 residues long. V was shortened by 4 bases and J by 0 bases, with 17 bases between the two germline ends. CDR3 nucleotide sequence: TGTGCCAGCAGCCTCACCCCCACAGGCCTCTCCTACAATGAGCAGTTCTTC. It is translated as CASSLTPTGLSYNEQFF.

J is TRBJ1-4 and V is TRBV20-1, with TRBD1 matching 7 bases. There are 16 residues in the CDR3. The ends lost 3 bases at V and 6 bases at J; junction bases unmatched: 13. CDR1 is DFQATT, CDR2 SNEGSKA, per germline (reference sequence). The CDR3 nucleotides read TGCAGTGCTAGGGGGTTTCCAGGGGGAGTTCATGAAAAACTGTTTTTT. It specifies CSARGFPGGVHEKLFF.

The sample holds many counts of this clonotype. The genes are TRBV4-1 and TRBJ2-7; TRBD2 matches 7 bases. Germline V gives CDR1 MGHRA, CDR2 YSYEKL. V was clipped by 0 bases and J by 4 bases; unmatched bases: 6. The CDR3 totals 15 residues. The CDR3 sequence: CASSQESSGDYEQYF. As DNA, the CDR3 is TGCGCCAGCAGCCAAGAGTCTAGCGGAGATTACGAGCAGTACTTC.

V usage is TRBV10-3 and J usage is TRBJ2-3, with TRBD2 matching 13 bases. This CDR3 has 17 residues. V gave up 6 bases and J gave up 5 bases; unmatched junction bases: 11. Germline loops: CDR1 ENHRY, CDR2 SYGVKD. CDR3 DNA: TGTGCCATCAGCGATCCCGGACTAGCGGGAGAGGAAGATACGCAGTATTTT. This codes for CAISDPGLAGEEDTQYF.